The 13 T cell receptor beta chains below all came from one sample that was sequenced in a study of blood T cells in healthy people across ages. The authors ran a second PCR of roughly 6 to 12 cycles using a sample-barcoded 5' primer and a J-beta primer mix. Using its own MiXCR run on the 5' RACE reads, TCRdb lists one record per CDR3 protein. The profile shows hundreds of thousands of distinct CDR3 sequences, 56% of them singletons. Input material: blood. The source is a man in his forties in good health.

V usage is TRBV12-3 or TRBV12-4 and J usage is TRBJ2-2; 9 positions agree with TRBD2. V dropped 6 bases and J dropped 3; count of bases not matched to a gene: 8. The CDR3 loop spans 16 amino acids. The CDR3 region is CASRLSSGVHTGELFF. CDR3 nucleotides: TGTGCCAGCAGGCTCTCTAGCGGGGTCCACACCGGGGAGCTGTTTTTT.

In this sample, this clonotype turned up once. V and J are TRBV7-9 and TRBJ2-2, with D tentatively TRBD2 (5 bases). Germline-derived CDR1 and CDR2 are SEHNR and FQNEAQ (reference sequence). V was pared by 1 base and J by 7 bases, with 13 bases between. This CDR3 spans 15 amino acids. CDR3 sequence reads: CASSLVLLDFGELFF. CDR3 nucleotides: TGTGCCAGCAGCTTAGTCCTACTAGACTTCGGGGAGCTGTTTTTT.

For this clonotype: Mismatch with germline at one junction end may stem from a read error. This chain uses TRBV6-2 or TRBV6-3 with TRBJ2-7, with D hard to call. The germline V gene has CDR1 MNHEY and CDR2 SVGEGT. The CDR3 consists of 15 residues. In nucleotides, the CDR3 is TGTGCCAGCAGTTTTCGCGGCGGTAGCTCCTACGAGCAGAACTTC. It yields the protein CASSFRGGSSYEQNF.

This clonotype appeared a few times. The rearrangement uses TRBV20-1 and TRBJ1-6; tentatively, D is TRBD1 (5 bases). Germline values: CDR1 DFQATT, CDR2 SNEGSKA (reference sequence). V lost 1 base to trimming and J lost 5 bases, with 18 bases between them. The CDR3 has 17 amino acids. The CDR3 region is CSARVFGSGVNNSPLHF. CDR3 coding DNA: TGCAGTGCTAGAGTATTCGGCTCGGGGGTAAATAATTCACCCCTCCACTTT.

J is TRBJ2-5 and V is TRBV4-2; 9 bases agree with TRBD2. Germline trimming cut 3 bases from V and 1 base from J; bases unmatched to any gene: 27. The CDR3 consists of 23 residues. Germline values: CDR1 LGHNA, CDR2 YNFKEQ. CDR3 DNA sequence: TGTGCCAGCAGCCATCAAAGGGGAAGATTTCGAGCGGGGGGAACCCCCACCCAAGAGACCCAGTACTTC. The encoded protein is CASSHQRGRFRAGGTPTQETQYF.

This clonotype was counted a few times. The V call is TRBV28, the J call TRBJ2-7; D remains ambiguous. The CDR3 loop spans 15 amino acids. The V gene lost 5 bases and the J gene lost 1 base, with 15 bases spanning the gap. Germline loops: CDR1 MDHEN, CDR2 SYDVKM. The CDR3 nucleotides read TGTGCCAGCAGTCCTTACCCGGGTGCTTCCTACGAGCAGTACTTC. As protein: CASSPYPGASYEQYF.

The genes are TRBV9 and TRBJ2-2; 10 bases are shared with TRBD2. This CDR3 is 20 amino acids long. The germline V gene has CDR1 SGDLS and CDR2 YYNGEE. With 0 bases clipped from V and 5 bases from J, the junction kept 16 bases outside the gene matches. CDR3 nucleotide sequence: TGTGCCAGCAGCGTAGCTTCGGGGCTAGCGGGAGTTTCCCGTACCGGGGAGCTGTTTTTT. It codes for CASSVASGLAGVSRTGELFF.

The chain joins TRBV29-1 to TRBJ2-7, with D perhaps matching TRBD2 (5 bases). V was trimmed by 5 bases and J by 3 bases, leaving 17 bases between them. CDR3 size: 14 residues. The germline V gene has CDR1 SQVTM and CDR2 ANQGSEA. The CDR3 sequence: CSVPAEGRFYEQYF. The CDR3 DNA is TGCAGCGTTCCAGCCGAGGGTAGGTTCTACGAGCAGTACTTC.

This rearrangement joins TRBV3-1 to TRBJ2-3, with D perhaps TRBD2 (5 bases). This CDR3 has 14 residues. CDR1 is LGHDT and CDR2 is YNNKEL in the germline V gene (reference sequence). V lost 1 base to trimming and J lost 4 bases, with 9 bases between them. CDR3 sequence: CASSQGGGADTQYF. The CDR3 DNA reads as TGTGCCAGCAGCCAAGGAGGAGGCGCAGATACGCAGTATTTT.

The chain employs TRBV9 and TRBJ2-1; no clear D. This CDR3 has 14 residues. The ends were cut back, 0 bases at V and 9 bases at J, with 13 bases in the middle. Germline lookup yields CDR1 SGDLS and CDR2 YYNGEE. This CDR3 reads CASSVGSQLGEQFF. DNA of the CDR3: TGTGCCAGCAGCGTAGGTTCCCAACTCGGTGAGCAGTTCTTC.

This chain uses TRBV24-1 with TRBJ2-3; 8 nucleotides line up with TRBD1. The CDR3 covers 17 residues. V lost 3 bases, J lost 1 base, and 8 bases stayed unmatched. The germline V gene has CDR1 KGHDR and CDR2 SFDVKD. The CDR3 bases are TGTGCCACCAGTGATAAGCACGGACAGGGCCGCACAGATACGCAGTATTTT. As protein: CATSDKHGQGRTDTQYF.

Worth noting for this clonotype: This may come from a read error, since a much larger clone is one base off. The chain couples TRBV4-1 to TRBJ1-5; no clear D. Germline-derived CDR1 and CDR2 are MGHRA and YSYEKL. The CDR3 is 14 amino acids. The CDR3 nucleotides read TGCGCCAGCAGCGACACCGGGAGGAATCCGCCCCAGCATTTT. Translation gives CASSDTGRNPPQHF.

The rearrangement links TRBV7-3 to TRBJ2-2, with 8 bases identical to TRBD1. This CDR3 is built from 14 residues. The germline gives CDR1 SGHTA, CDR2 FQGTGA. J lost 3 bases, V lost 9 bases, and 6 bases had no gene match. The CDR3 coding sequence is TGTGCCAGTCAGGGGGCCATTGACACCGGGGAGCTGTTTTTT. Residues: CASQGAIDTGELFF.